A single sample is the source of the 12 T cell receptor beta chains below, sequenced in a study of CD8+ T cells in alopecia areata. Specified treatment: oral pan-JAK inhibitor, 5-10 mg twice daily. As the sequencing template, cDNA was produced by extracting RNA and reverse transcribing it. TCRdb's copy holds only in-frame clones and misses some; the assay was immunoSEQ multiplex PCR. Among 150,000 to 250,000 clones, approximately 60% were seen once, and the ten largest hold less than 3.5%. The sequencing used CD4+ T cells sorted from blood, collected at week 4, from a patient treated with tofacitinib. These receptors were taken from a human donor with alopecia areata.

This chain joins TRBV15 and TRBJ1-2; D ambiguous. The germline V gene has CDR1 LNHNV and CDR2 YYDKDF (reference sequence). The length of the CDR3 is 14 residues. Trimming took off 0 bases at V and 2 bases at J, with 7 bases between the two ends. The CDR3 here is CATSRDASNYGYTF. The CDR3 nucleotides read TGTGCCACCAGCAGAGATGCTTCGAACTATGGCTACACCTTC.

Turning to this clone: Distinct nucleotide sequences in the sample also encode this CDR3. The chain combines TRBV6-5 with TRBJ1-5; D gene uncertain. The germline CDR1 and CDR2 sequences are MNHEY and SVGAGI. The V end lost 6 bases, the J end lost 0 bases, and 6 bases lay between the germline ends. This CDR3 is built from 13 residues. CDR3 sequence (DNA): TGTGCCAGCAGGACGGATAGCAATCAGCCCCAGCATTTT. It specifies CASRTDSNQPQHF.

The V call is TRBV30, the J call TRBJ1-2; the D gene is possibly TRBD1 (5 bases). Trimming pared 0 bases from V and 0 bases from J, leaving 11 bases between. The V gene's germline CDR1 is GTSNPN and CDR2 SVGIG (reference sequence). The CDR3 length is 15 residues. CDR3 coding DNA: TGTGCCTGGAGTGTTGGGACGGAATCTAACTATGGCTACACCTTC. It specifies CAWSVGTESNYGYTF.

The chain joins TRBV29-1 to TRBJ2-1; 9 bases are a match to TRBD1. CDR1 and CDR2 (germline): SQVTM, ANQGSEA. CDR3 size: 13 residues. After removal of 3 bases from V and 6 bases from J, the junction contained 3 bases not matched to a gene. For the CDR3, the DNA is TGCAGCGTTGACGGACAGGGGTCCAATGAGCAGTTCTTC. Its protein product is CSVDGQGSNEQFF.

This clone appeared once. The chain links TRBV30 to TRBJ2-5; possibly TRBD1 for D (5 bases). CDR1 and CDR2 (germline): GTSNPN, SVGIG (reference sequence). There are 14 residues in the CDR3. The V gene lost 3 bases and the J gene lost 4 bases, with 15 bases spanning the gap. CDR3: CAWRDRQGPETQYF. Written as DNA, the CDR3 is TGTGCCTGGAGAGACCGCCAGGGTCCAGAGACCCAGTACTTC.

The V and J genes are TRBV6-6 and TRBJ1-5; 7 nucleotides align to TRBD1. After removal of 5 bases from V and 5 bases from J, the junction contained 6 bases not matched to a gene. The CDR3 covers 14 residues. The germline gives CDR1 MNHNY, CDR2 SVGAGI (reference sequence). The CDR3 protein is CASSTLQGDQPQHF. Written as DNA, the CDR3 is TGTGCCAGCAGTACCCTGCAGGGGGATCAGCCCCAGCATTTT.

This clone appeared a few times. The J gene is TRBJ2-2, the V gene TRBV27; D remains unclear. Trimming removed 6 bases at V and 5 bases at J, with 16 bases between. The CDR3 has 15 residues. Germline CDR1 reads MNHEY; CDR2 reads SMNVEV (reference sequence). In DNA, the CDR3 is TGTGCCAGCAGAATAAAGGATAAGTGGACCGGGGAGCTGTTTTTT. Protein product: CASRIKDKWTGELFF.

This CDR3 is CSVQALHEQFF. CDR3 bases: TGCAGCGTTCAAGCTCTCCATGAGCAGTTCTTC. The chain combines TRBV29-1 with TRBJ2-1; no clear D. Germline values: CDR1 SQVTM, CDR2 ANQGSEA. The ends were cut back, 5 bases at V and 8 bases at J, with 10 bases in the middle. The CDR3 runs to 11 residues.

The rearrangement links TRBV6-5 to TRBJ1-2; 12 bases match TRBD1. The V gene's germline CDR1 is MNHEY and CDR2 SVGAGI. Germline trimming cut 2 bases from V and 8 bases from J; bases unmatched to any gene: 9. The CDR3 is 16 amino acids. CDR3 nucleotide sequence: TGTGCCAGCAGTTACCGACTGGGACAGGGGGCATGGGGCTACACCTTC. Its protein is CASSYRLGQGAWGYTF.

The chain carries TRBV29-1 and TRBJ2-2; possible D gene TRBD1, 6 bases. V lost 4 bases and J lost 0, with 12 bases in between. The germline gives CDR1 SQVTM, CDR2 ANQGSEA. The CDR3 length is 15 residues. Here the CDR3 reads CSVGRTAANTGELFF. The CDR3 DNA reads as TGCAGCGTTGGCCGGACAGCGGCGAACACCGGGGAGCTGTTTTTT.

The rearrangement links TRBV15 to TRBJ2-5; D is tentatively TRBD1 or TRBD2 (5 bases each). The V gene lost 5 bases and the J gene lost 4 bases, with 14 bases spanning the gap. The CDR3 sequence is 14 residues long. Per the germline V gene, CDR1 is LNHNV and CDR2 is YYDKDF (reference sequence). CDR3 in DNA: TGTGCCACCAGCGGGAGACAGATTGGAGAGACCCAGTACTTC. Encoded protein: CATSGRQIGETQYF.

J is TRBJ1-5 and V is TRBV7-2; 8 bases match TRBD1. Trimming removed 3 bases from V and 2 bases from J; junction bases left unmatched: 3. Germline V gene lookup returns CDR1 SGHTA and CDR2 FQGNSA. The CDR3 has 15 amino acids. DNA of the CDR3: TGTGCCAGCAGCTTGGACAGGGTGGGCAATCAGCCCCAGCATTTT. Translated, it gives CASSLDRVGNQPQHF.